The clone carrying this T cell receptor (beta chain) has only one observation. Sequencing of TCR beta drew on CD8+ and CD4+ T cells from blood. Purification of the CD8+ and CD4+ T cells relied on negative isolation, and TEMRA cells underwent FACS enrichment. This entry comes from a study of CD8 T cells in Susac syndrome. The RNA input was about 0.45 to 1 ug, and it was reverse transcribed with random hexamers. With immunoSEQ multiplex PCR, TCR beta CDR3 was amplified across 54 Vbeta and 13 Jbeta. TCRdb ran MiXCR on the immunoSEQ multiplex PCR reads and lists one entry per CDR3 protein. Here the sample spans roughly 180,000 distinct CDR3 sequences, 90% to 95% being singletons. V was shortened by 2 bases and J by 5 bases, with 9 bases between the two germline ends. The CDR3 contains 12 residues. Germline CDR1 and CDR2: DFQATT and SNEGSKA (reference sequence).

The rearrangement links TRBV20-1 to TRBJ2-5; the D gene is possibly TRBD1 (5 bases). The receptor's source is a human donor with multiple sclerosis. Material for sequencing was CD4+ T cells from PBMCs. The CDR3 sequence: CSARQGSETQYF. The DNA for the CDR3 is TGCAGTGCTAGACAGGGTAGCGAGACCCAGTACTTC.